The present TCR beta chain was sequenced within a study of cytomegalovirus exposure and HLA in healthy donors. In the study overall: An early data release held some 85 million unique TCRs from HLA-typed donors.

In the PCR, 60 Vbeta and 13 Jbeta primers were used. The method was immunoSEQ multiplex PCR; TCRdb's version includes in-frame clones alone and lacks a portion of them. This sample yields under 250,000 clones, of which around 83% are seen a single time; roughly a tenth belongs to the top ten. As for the donors, each was a healthy bone marrow donor. CDR3 size: 12 residues. Germline V gene sequence: CDR1 MDHEN, CDR2 SYDVKM. V was clipped by 2 bases and J by 8 bases, with 9 bases between them. This chain connects TRBV28 to TRBJ1-2; D is perhaps TRBD1 (5 bases). The source material was PBMCs. The sequence was obtained from a woman in her forties or fifties in good health and CMV-seropositive. The CDR3 DNA reads TGTGCCAGCAGTTTAGGGGCGGAAGGCTACACCTTC. Its protein is CASSLGAEGYTF.